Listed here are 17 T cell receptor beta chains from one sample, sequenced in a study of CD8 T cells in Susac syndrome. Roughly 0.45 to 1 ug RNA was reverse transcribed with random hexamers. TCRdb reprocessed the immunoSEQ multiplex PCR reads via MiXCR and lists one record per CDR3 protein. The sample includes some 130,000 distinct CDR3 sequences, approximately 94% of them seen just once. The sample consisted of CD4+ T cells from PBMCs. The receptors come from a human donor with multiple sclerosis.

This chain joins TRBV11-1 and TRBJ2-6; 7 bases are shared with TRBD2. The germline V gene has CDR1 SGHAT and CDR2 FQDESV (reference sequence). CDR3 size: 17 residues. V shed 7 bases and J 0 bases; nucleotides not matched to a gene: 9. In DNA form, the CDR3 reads TGTGCCAGCACCCTTGGGGGGGTAAGCTCTGGGGCCAACGTCCTGACTTTC. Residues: CASTLGGVSSGANVLTF.

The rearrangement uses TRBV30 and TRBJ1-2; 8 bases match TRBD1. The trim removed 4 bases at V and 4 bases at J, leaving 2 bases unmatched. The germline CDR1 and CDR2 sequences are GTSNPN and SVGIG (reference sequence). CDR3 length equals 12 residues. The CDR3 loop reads CAWTGGTYGYTF. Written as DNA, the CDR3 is TGTGCCTGGACAGGGGGCACCTATGGCTACACCTTC.

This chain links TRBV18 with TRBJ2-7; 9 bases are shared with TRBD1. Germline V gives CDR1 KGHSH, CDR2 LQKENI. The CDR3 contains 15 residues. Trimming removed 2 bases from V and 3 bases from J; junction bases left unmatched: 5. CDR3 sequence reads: CASSPRTGVDYEQYF. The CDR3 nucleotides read TGTGCCAGCTCACCAAGGACAGGGGTAGACTACGAGCAGTACTTC.

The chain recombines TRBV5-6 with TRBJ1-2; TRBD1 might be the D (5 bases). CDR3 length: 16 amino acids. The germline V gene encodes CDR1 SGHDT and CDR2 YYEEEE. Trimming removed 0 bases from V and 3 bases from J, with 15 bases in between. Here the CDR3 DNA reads TGTGCCAGCAGCTTGGCCGTGGGGGGGAGCTACTATGGCTACACCTTC. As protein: CASSLAVGGSYYGYTF.

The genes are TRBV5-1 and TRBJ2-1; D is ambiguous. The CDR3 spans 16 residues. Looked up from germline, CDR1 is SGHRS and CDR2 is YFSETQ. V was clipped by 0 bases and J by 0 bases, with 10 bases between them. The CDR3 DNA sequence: TGCGCCAGCAGCTTGGCCTCAGCGAACTCCTACAATGAGCAGTTCTTC. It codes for CASSLASANSYNEQFF. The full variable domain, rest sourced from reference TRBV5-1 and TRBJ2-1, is KAGVTQTPRYLIKTRGQQVTLSCSPISGHRSVSWYQQTPGQGLQFLFEYFSETQRNKGNFPGRFSGRQFSNSRSEMNVSTLELGDSALYLCASSLASANSYNEQFFGPGTRLTVL.

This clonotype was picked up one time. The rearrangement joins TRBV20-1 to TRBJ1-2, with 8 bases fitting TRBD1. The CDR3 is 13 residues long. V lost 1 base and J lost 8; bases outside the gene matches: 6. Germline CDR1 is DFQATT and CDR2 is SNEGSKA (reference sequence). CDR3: CSARVTGEGGYTF. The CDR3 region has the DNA TGCAGTGCTAGAGTGACAGGGGAAGGCGGCTACACCTTC.

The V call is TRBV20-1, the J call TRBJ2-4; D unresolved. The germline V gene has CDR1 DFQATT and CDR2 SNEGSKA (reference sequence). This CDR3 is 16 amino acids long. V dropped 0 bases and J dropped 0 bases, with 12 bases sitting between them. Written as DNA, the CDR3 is TGCAGTGCTAGAGATCTCACAGAAGAAGCCAAAAACATTCAGTACTTC. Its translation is CSARDLTEEAKNIQYF.

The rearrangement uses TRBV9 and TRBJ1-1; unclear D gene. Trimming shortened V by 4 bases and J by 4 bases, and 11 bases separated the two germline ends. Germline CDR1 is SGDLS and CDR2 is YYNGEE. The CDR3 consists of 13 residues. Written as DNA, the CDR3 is TGTGCCAGCAGCCCGATTCAAGGCACTGAAGCTTTCTTT. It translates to CASSPIQGTEAFF.

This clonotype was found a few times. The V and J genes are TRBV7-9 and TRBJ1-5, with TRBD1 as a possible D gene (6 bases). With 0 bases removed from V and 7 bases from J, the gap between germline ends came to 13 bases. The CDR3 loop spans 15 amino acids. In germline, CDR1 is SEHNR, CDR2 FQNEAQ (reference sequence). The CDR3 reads CASSLAGQPGQPQHF. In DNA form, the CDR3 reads TGTGCCAGCAGCTTAGCTGGACAGCCTGGACAGCCCCAGCATTTT.

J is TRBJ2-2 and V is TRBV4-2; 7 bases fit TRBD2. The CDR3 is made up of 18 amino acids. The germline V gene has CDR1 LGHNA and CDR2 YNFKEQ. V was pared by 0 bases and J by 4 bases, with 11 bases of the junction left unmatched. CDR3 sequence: CASSQDVWGGGGTGELFF. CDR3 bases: TGTGCCAGCAGCCAAGATGTATGGGGGGGTGGGGGCACCGGGGAGCTGTTTTTT.

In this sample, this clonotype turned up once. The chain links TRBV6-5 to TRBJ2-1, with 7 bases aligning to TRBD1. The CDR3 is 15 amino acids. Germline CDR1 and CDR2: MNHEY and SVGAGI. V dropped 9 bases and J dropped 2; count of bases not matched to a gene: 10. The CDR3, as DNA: TGTGCCAGTACCCCCGGGACAGATACCTACAATGAGCAGTTCTTC. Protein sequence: CASTPGTDTYNEQFF.

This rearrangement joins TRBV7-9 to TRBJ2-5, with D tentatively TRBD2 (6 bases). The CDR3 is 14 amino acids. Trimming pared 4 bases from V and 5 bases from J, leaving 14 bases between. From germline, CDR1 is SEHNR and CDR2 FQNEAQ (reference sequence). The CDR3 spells CASSSQGRGETQYF. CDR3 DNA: TGTGCCAGCAGCTCGCAAGGACGGGGGGAGACCCAGTACTTC.

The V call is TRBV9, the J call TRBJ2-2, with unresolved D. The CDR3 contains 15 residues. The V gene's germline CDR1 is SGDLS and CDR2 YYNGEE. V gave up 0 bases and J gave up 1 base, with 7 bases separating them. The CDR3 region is CASSVAAENTGELFF. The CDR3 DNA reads TGTGCCAGCAGCGTAGCAGCCGAGAACACCGGGGAGCTGTTTTTT.

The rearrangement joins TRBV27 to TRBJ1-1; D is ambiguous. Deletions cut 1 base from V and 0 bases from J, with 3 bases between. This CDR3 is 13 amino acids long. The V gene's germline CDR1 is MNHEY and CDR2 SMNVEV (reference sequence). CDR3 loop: CASSLLVNTEAFF. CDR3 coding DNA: TGTGCCAGCAGTTTATTGGTGAACACTGAAGCTTTCTTT.

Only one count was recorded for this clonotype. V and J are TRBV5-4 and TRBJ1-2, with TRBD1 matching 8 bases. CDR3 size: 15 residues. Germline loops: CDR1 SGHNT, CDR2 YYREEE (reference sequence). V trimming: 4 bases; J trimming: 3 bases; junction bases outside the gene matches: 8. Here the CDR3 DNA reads TGTGCCAGCAGCCGGAGCATGGACAGGGACTATGGCTACACCTTC. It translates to CASSRSMDRDYGYTF.

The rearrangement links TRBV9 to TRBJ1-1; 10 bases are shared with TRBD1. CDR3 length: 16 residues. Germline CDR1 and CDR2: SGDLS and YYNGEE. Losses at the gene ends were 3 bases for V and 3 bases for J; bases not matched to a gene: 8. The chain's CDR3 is CASSDSGTGVHTEAFF. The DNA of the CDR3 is TGTGCCAGCAGCGACTCCGGGACAGGGGTGCACACTGAAGCTTTCTTT.

CDR3 residues: CSVEAAGSIEQYF. The CDR3 bases are TGCAGCGTTGAAGCGGCCGGGAGCATCGAGCAGTACTTC. The chain employs TRBV29-1 and TRBJ2-7, with D tentatively TRBD2 (6 bases). The CDR3 extends over 13 amino acids. Trimming stripped 1 base from V and 6 bases from J, with 13 bases between. Looked up from germline, CDR1 is SQVTM and CDR2 is ANQGSEA.